One T cell receptor beta chain is described in this entry. Its antigen is still unknown. This CDR3 comprises 14 residues. V was clipped by 4 bases and J by 8 bases, with 17 bases between them. The germline V gene encodes CDR1 LNHDA and CDR2 SQIVND (reference sequence). The data are from a study of cytomegalovirus exposure and HLA in healthy donors. Primers included in the PCR were 60 Vbeta and 13 Jbeta primers. Generated by immunoSEQ multiplex PCR, the TCRdb table keeps only in-frame clones and is missing some. This sample has roughly 150,000 clones, with around 75% found just once. Study-wide results and limits: 87-base-pair reads could not separate some V segments, including TRBV6-2 and TRBV6-3. Reportedly, fewer N-insertions than the approximately 690-donor mean appeared in an Asian-associated ancestry cluster in a later analysis. The study flagged 150 to 200 TCR beta chains as cytomegalovirus-associated.

The clonotype originates from a male donor in good health and CMV-seronegative. Material: PBMCs. The chain is built from TRBV19 and TRBJ1-2, with D perhaps TRBD1 (6 bases). CDR3 region: CASSTAGAIRGYTF. CDR3 in DNA: TGTGCCAGTAGTACGGCGGGGGCCATCAGGGGCTACACCTTC.